The clone carrying this T cell receptor beta chain was counted at least ten times. The antigen remains undetermined. This record belongs to a study of blood T cells in healthy people across ages. The CDR3 consists of 16 residues. CDR1 is MNHNY, CDR2 SVGAGI, per germline (reference sequence). V was clipped by 0 bases and J by 3 bases, with 13 bases between them. Study-wide points: Comparison with aged donors showed that long-lived donors had more naive CD4+ cells and higher diversity.

Healthy Caucasians from Russia aged about 6 to 100 served as donors. Approximately 9.4 milliliters was the volume of peripheral blood drawn from each donor. The authors extracted at least 5.5 micrograms of total RNA per sample. Next came a second PCR, run for about 7 to 12 cycles, which used a sample-barcoded 5' primer along with a J-beta primer mix. TCRdb independently ran MiXCR on the 5' RACE reads; one entry per CDR3 protein. The sample lists fewer than 700,000 distinct CDR3 sequences; around 48% were seen once. The sample was blood. The chain joins TRBV6-6 to TRBJ2-3, with D possibly being TRBD1 (7 bases). The sequence came from a man of 80 years or more in good health. CDR3 bases: TGTGCCAGCAGTTACTCGACAGGGAGGTTTACAGATACGCAGTATTTT. Protein sequence: CASSYSTGRFTDTQYF.